These T cell receptor beta chains were read from a single sample in a study of blood T cell repertoires in COVID-19. TCRdb's table, derived via immunoSEQ multiplex PCR, lists solely in-frame clones and lacks some. The sample consists of 150,000 to 200,000 clones, around nine tenths of them appearing once. The material sequenced was peripheral blood. These receptors all come from a man aged 65-85 years with acute or convalescent COVID-19. The CDR3 runs from the conserved cysteine through the conserved F or W. The D gene is left open where the match is weak. Part of the rows lack a size; the others show once, few, many or a class for expanded clones.

V	D	size	J	CDR3	DNA
TRBV29-1	NA	NA	TRBJ2-7	CSVSNLGHRPWYEQYF	TGCAGCGTTTCCAACCTGGGACACCGCCCTTGGTACGAGCAGTACTTC
TRBV4-3	NA	NA	TRBJ1-1	CASSHSPGQAPAFF	TGCGCCAGCAGCCACTCTCCTGGCCAGGCGCCAGCTTTCTTT
TRBV9	TRBD1	NA	TRBJ1-3	CASSRDRVAGNTIYF	TGTGCCAGCAGCAGAGACAGGGTCGCTGGAAACACCATATATTTT
TRBV5-5	NA	NA	TRBJ1-2	CASSFLNGGYTF	TGTGCCAGCAGCTTTTTAAACGGGGGCTACACCTTC
TRBV28	TRBD1	NA	TRBJ2-7	CASLPGQGYGEQYF	TGTGCCAGCCTTCCGGGACAGGGCTATGGCGAGCAGTACTTC
TRBV2	NA	NA	TRBJ2-7	CASGQIYEQYF	TGTGCCAGCGGGCAGATCTACGAGCAGTACTTC
TRBV28	NA	once	TRBJ2-7	CASSLPGAYEQYF	TGTGCCAGCAGTTTGCCAGGGGCCTACGAGCAGTACTTC
TRBV7-2	TRBD2	once	TRBJ2-5	CASSRGPSGLRDF	TGTGCCAGCAGCCGGGGCCCTAGCGGCCTCAGGGACTTC
TRBV6-5	TRBD1	NA	TRBJ1-1	CASSRWTGENTEAFF	TGTGCCAGCAGTCGCTGGACAGGGGAGAACACTGAAGCTTTCTTT
TRBV5-1	TRBD2	NA	TRBJ2-1	CASSLGLAGFYNEQFF	TGCGCCAGCAGCTTGGGACTAGCGGGATTTTACAATGAGCAGTTCTTC
TRBV28	TRBD1	NA	TRBJ1-5	CASSLPHDREEDSNQPQHF	TGTGCCAGCAGTTTACCCCACGACAGGGAAGAGGATAGCAATCAGCCCCAGCATTTT
TRBV13	TRBD1	once	TRBJ2-7	CASSLGRQGVSYEQYF	TGTGCCAGCAGCTTAGGGAGACAGGGGGTCTCCTACGAGCAGTACTTC
TRBV7-9	TRBD1	once	TRBJ1-1	CASSFEQGATEAFF	TGTGCCAGCAGCTTCGAACAGGGGGCCACTGAAGCTTTCTTT
TRBV5-1	NA	NA	TRBJ1-4	CASSLSVENEKLFF	TGCGCCAGCAGCTTGTCGGTAGAAAATGAAAAACTGTTTTTT
TRBV28	NA	NA	TRBJ2-3	CASRRLADTQYF	TGTGCCAGCAGGCGCTTGGCAGATACGCAGTATTTT
TRBV2	TRBD1	NA	TRBJ1-2	CASSGSTGGDYGYTF	TGTGCCAGCAGTGGCTCCACAGGGGGTGACTATGGCTACACCTTC
TRBV5-1	NA	NA	TRBJ1-6	CASSLETKSPLHF	TGCGCCAGCAGCTTGGAGACAAAATCACCCCTCCACTTT
TRBV27	TRBD1	NA	TRBJ2-2	CASIDGDRVMRGGELFF	TGTGCCAGCATTGATGGGGACAGAGTAATGAGGGGCGGGGAGCTGTTTTTT
TRBV5-1	TRBD1	NA	TRBJ2-7	CASSLGQANEQYF	TGCGCCAGCAGCCTGGGACAGGCTAACGAGCAGTACTTC
TRBV7-8	NA	NA	TRBJ2-7	CASSTSPKQRTYEQYF	TGTGCCAGCAGCACTAGCCCTAAACAGAGAACCTACGAGCAGTACTTC
TRBV7-9	TRBD1	NA	TRBJ1-1	CASSPWDSLNTEAFF	TGTGCCAGCAGCCCGTGGGACAGTTTGAACACTGAAGCTTTCTTT
TRBV6-5	NA	once	TRBJ2-4	CASSYWKGGKNIQYF	TGTGCCAGCAGTTATTGGAAGGGAGGCAAAAACATTCAGTACTTC
TRBV7-3	NA	NA	TRBJ2-3	CASSPQHTDTQYF	TGTGCCAGCAGCCCTCAACACACAGATACGCAGTATTTT
TRBV28	TRBD2	once	TRBJ2-5	CATLRAGGQETQYF	TGTGCCACTTTGCGGGCGGGAGGCCAAGAGACCCAGTACTTC
TRBV6-5	NA	few	TRBJ1-2	CASSLGGYGYTF	TGTGCCAGCAGTTTGGGGGGCTATGGCTACACCTTC
TRBV6-2/TRBV6-3	NA	NA	TRBJ1-4	CASSTRTVATNEKLFF	TGTGCCAGCAGTACCCGGACAGTTGCAACTAATGAAAAACTGTTTTTT
TRBV29-1	TRBD1	few	TRBJ2-5	CSVTGMFETQYF	TGCAGCGTGACAGGGATGTTTGAGACCCAGTACTTC
TRBV7-3	NA	NA	TRBJ2-1	CASSLDPAGEQFF	TGTGCCAGCAGCTTAGACCCCGCGGGAGAGCAGTTCTTC
TRBV5-6	TRBD1	once	TRBJ1-2	CASSLAGGKYGYTF	TGTGCCAGCAGCTTGGCAGGGGGCAAGTATGGCTACACCTTC
TRBV2	NA	NA	TRBJ1-5	CASTRNSNQPQHF	TGTGCCAGCACCAGGAATAGCAATCAGCCCCAGCATTTT
TRBV30	NA	NA	TRBJ1-1	CAWSSNAGRHTEAFF	TGTGCCTGGAGTAGTAACGCAGGGCGGCACACTGAAGCTTTCTTT
TRBV2	NA	NA	TRBJ1-1	CASSELVQLAEAFF	TGTGCCAGCAGTGAGTTGGTGCAGTTGGCTGAAGCTTTCTTT
TRBV29-1	TRBD2	NA	TRBJ2-1	CSVGSGGETYNEQFF	TGCAGCGTTGGGAGTGGGGGGGAAACCTACAATGAGCAGTTCTTC
TRBV9	TRBD1	NA	TRBJ2-7	CASSVFPRDRGSEQYF	TGTGCCAGCAGCGTCTTTCCCCGGGACAGGGGGTCCGAGCAGTACTTC
TRBV5-1	TRBD1	NA	TRBJ1-1	CASSSGQGAGAFF	TGCGCCAGCAGCTCGGGACAGGGGGCGGGAGCTTTCTTT
TRBV19	NA	NA	TRBJ1-5	CASSIDLDQPQHF	TGTGCCAGTAGTATAGATCTTGATCAGCCCCAGCATTTT
TRBV4-3	NA	many	TRBJ2-1	CASSQDPRDGYNEQFF	TGCGCCAGCAGCCAAGATCCGCGGGATGGCTACAATGAGCAGTTCTTC
TRBV4-3	NA	once	TRBJ1-4	CASSQDLLATNEKLFF	TGCGCCAGCAGCCAAGATCTATTAGCAACTAATGAAAAACTGTTTTTT
TRBV28	NA	once	TRBJ1-3	CATGGRGNTIYF	TGTGCCACCGGGGGGCGCGGAAACACCATATATTTT
TRBV2	TRBD2	NA	TRBJ2-5	CASSVTFGRASGTQYF	TGTGCCAGCAGTGTTACGTTCGGGAGGGCCTCGGGGACCCAGTACTTC
TRBV6-5	NA	NA	TRBJ2-7	CASLGPEIYEQYF	TGTGCCAGCCTGGGGCCAGAGATCTACGAGCAGTACTTC
TRBV7-2	NA	NA	TRBJ1-2	CASSFPGLYGYTF	TGTGCCAGCAGCTTTCCAGGCCTCTATGGCTACACCTTC
TRBV3-1/TRBV3-2	NA	few	TRBJ1-2	CASSHFPSNYGYTF	TGTGCCAGCAGCCACTTCCCTTCTAACTATGGCTACACCTTC
TRBV27	NA	NA	TRBJ2-7	CASSPSAGTFSYEQYF	TGTGCCAGCAGTCCCTCCGCGGGAACCTTCTCCTACGAGCAGTACTTC
TRBV12-5	NA	NA	TRBJ2-3	CASGLTSVDTQYF	TGTGCTAGTGGCCTGACTAGTGTTGATACGCAGTATTTT
TRBV5-4	TRBD1	NA	TRBJ1-1	CASSLAQAGGTEAFF	TGTGCCAGCAGCTTGGCCCAGGCAGGGGGCACTGAAGCTTTCTTT
TRBV7-2	TRBD2	NA	TRBJ2-4	CASTSGSIAKNIQYF	TGTGCCAGCACTAGCGGGAGCATAGCCAAAAACATTCAGTACTTC
TRBV7-9	NA	NA	TRBJ2-3	CASSLGWDTNTDTQYF	TGTGCCAGCAGCTTAGGTTGGGACACGAACACAGATACGCAGTATTTT
TRBV28	NA	NA	TRBJ1-2	CASSLSDYVFAGGHTF	TGTGCCAGCAGTTTAAGCGATTACGTTTTTGCGGGGGGCCACACCTTC
TRBV4-3	TRBD1	NA	TRBJ1-5	CASSPWTGVQPQHF	TGCGCCAGCAGCCCTTGGACAGGGGTTCAGCCCCAGCATTTT
TRBV27	NA	NA	TRBJ2-5	CASSSFTFTEYIQETQYF	TGTGCCAGCAGCTCCTTTACTTTCACAGAATATATTCAAGAGACCCAGTACTTC
TRBV5-1	NA	NA	TRBJ2-3	CASSFRQNTDTQYF	TGCGCCAGCAGCTTCCGACAAAACACAGATACGCAGTATTTT